This is a list of T cell receptor beta chains from one sample in a study of OX40 agonist ivuxolimab in advanced cancers. Clones were sequenced by immunoSEQ multiplex PCR, and TCRdb holds only the in-frame ones, with some missing. The data hold 40,000 to 50,000 clones, with 85% to 90% observed a single time. Sequences were derived from CD4+ or CD8+ T cells sorted from blood, sampled in a trial of the OX40 agonist ivuxolimab. These TCRs come from an adult with an advanced solid tumor such as melanoma, head and neck, liver or kidney cancer. Both conserved end residues are part of each CDR3. Each record gives: CDR3 DNA, CDR3 protein, D gene, clone size, V gene, J gene. The D gene is left open where the match is weak. Expanded clones are given a class, and other clones once, few, many or no size at all.

TGTGCCAGCAGTTCCCTGGGGGGGGAAGAGACCCAGTACTTC	CASSSLGGEETQYF	TRBD2	-	TRBV27	TRBJ2-5
TGTGCCAGCAGACCTCCCCTTGATCCTGGAAACACCATATATTTT	CASRPPLDPGNTIYF	-	-	TRBV28	TRBJ1-3
TGTGCCAGCAGCGGGGTTGGCGGGGGTACATACGAGCAGTACTTC	CASSGVGGGTYEQYF	TRBD2	few	TRBV11-2	TRBJ2-7
TGCAGCGTTCCGGTGGGGGCATCCTACAATGAGCAGTTCTTC	CSVPVGASYNEQFF	-	-	TRBV29-1	TRBJ2-1
TGTGCAAGTCGCCTCTACTGGCCAAGACTCACTAATGAAAAACTGTTTTTT	CASRLYWPRLTNEKLFF	-	-	TRBV12-2	TRBJ1-4
TGTGCCAGCAGCTCAGGGCTAGAAGAGACCCAGTACTTC	CASSSGLEETQYF	-	-	TRBV7-7	TRBJ2-5
TGTGCCAGCAGCCCAGGAGGGGTCACTGAAGCTTTCTTT	CASSPGGVTEAFF	-	-	TRBV7-8	TRBJ1-1
TGTGCCAGCAGCCCTGGCGGGGGTTCCTACGAGCAGTACTTC	CASSPGGGSYEQYF	TRBD2	-	TRBV11-3	TRBJ2-7
TGTGCCAGCTCTGGCGGTAGAGGAACAGGGGTCTCGGTGAGGCCTGAAGCTTTCTTT	CASSGGRGTGVSVRPEAFF	TRBD1	-	TRBV7-9	TRBJ1-1
TGTGCCAGCAGCCAAGACAGGGGGCTCTCCTACGAGCAGTACTTC	CASSQDRGLSYEQYF	TRBD1	-	TRBV4-2	TRBJ2-7
TGTGCCAGCTTGGGCGGGGGCAAACAAGAGACCCAGTACTTC	CASLGGGKQETQYF	-	-	TRBV6-5	TRBJ2-5
TGTGCCAGCAGCTCTCACCAGGGGGCGCAATCGGAGGAGCAGTACTTC	CASSSHQGAQSEEQYF	TRBD1	-	TRBV7-6	TRBJ2-7
TGTGCCAGCAGCTTGGGCTTGGACAGCGTCAGCTCCTACGAGCAGTACTTC	CASSLGLDSVSSYEQYF	-	-	TRBV5-8	TRBJ2-7
TGTGCCAGCAGTGAAGGGGGCGGGGACACAGATACGCAGTATTTT	CASSEGGGDTDTQYF	-	-	TRBV25-1	TRBJ2-3